The 3 T cell receptor beta chains below were found in one sample sequenced in a study of PD-1 blockade in mismatch repair-deficient tumors. Profiling relied on immunoSEQ multiplex PCR, and the TCRdb table lists in-frame clones only, not all of them. The sample has 39,000 or so clones, approximately 83% seen once; the top ten hold less than 1.3%. The sample here was PBMCs, taken about 38 weeks after starting pembrolizumab. The receptor source for this set is an adult with mismatch repair-deficient cancer.

This clone was seen once. This sequence joins TRBV18 and TRBJ1-1, with D unresolved. Trimming took 2 bases from V and 4 from J, leaving 8 bases between them. Germline CDR1 and CDR2: KGHSH and LQKENI. This CDR3 spans 13 amino acids. The CDR3 DNA reads as TGTGCCAGCTCACCAGGCCCTAGCACTGAAGCTTTCTTT. Amino acid sequence: CASSPGPSTEAFF.

The DNA of the CDR3 is TGTGCCAGTAGAATATCGGGACAGGGGGCTACTTCCTACGAGCAGTACTTC. It codes for CASRISGQGATSYEQYF. The genes are TRBV19 and TRBJ2-7; 12 bases are a match to TRBD1. Germline lookup yields CDR1 LNHDA and CDR2 SQIVND (reference sequence). Unmatched junction bases numbered 10, after V lost 6 bases and J lost 1 base. CDR3 length equals 17 residues.

This rearrangement joins TRBV18 to TRBJ2-1; 12 bases line up with TRBD2. CDR1 and CDR2 (germline): KGHSH, LQKENI. V lost 2 bases to trimming and J lost 5 bases; unmatched junction nucleotides: 7. This CDR3 is 17 amino acids long. The CDR3 DNA reads TGTGCCAGCTCACCAACCCTAGCGGGAGGGCCCGACAATGAGCAGTTCTTC. This codes for CASSPTLAGGPDNEQFF.